A selection of T cell receptor beta chains follows, all from one sample in a study of beta chain features in type 1 diabetes. Data came from immunoSEQ multiplex PCR; TCRdb stores just in-frame clones and leaves some out. The sample has almost 350,000 clones; approximately 9.9% are singletons. Sequencing used central memory CD4+ T cells from blood. These receptor sequences come from a man aged 25 to 40 with type 1 diabetes. Each CDR3 is given with its conserved first and last residue. Fields, in order: J gene, clone size, V gene, CDR3 length, D gene, CDR3 protein, CDR3 DNA. D genes are given only for firm matches. Rows give clone size only sometimes, using once, few, many, or a class for an expanded clone.

j_gene: TRBJ2-6
abundance: few
v_gene: TRBV5-6
len: 17
d_gene: -
CDR3aa: CASSLDGGYSGANVLTF
CDR3nt: TGTGCCAGCAGCTTGGATGGCGGGTACTCTGGGGCCAACGTCCTGACTTTC

j_gene: TRBJ2-5
abundance: -
v_gene: TRBV18
len: 15
d_gene: TRBD1
CDR3aa: CASSLLQGIQETQYF
CDR3nt: TGTGCCAGCTCGTTATTACAGGGGATCCAAGAGACCCAGTACTTC

j_gene: TRBJ1-2
abundance: -
v_gene: TRBV30
len: 16
d_gene: TRBD1
CDR3aa: CAWRRDRALFNYGYTF
CDR3nt: TGTGCCTGGAGGCGGGACAGGGCCCTTTTTAACTATGGCTACACCTTC

j_gene: TRBJ2-1
abundance: -
v_gene: TRBV5-1
len: 13
d_gene: -
CDR3aa: CASSWGFNNEQFF
CDR3nt: TGCGCCAGCAGCTGGGGTTTTAACAATGAGCAGTTCTTC

j_gene: TRBJ2-7
abundance: -
v_gene: TRBV5-1
len: 15
d_gene: TRBD2
CDR3aa: CASSPTSGGIYEQYF
CDR3nt: TGCGCCAGCAGCCCGACTAGCGGGGGGATCTACGAGCAGTACTTC

j_gene: TRBJ2-5
abundance: few
v_gene: TRBV18
len: 15
d_gene: -
CDR3aa: CASSPGPLAEKTQYF
CDR3nt: TGTGCCAGCTCACCGGGGCCTCTTGCGGAGAAGACCCAGTACTTC

j_gene: TRBJ2-5
abundance: few
v_gene: TRBV29-1
len: 12
d_gene: TRBD1
CDR3aa: CSVFGTEETQYF
CDR3nt: TGCAGCGTTTTTGGGACAGAAGAGACCCAGTACTTC

j_gene: TRBJ2-2
abundance: many
v_gene: TRBV7-2
len: 18
d_gene: TRBD2
CDR3aa: CASSSPLAGVTNTGELFF
CDR3nt: TGTGCCAGCAGCTCTCCCCTAGCGGGGGTTACAAACACCGGGGAGCTGTTTTTT

j_gene: TRBJ2-5
abundance: few
v_gene: TRBV5-1
len: 12
d_gene: -
CDR3aa: CASSLTTETQYF
CDR3nt: TGCGCCAGCAGCTTGACTACAGAGACCCAGTACTTC

j_gene: TRBJ2-5
abundance: many
v_gene: TRBV29-1
len: 12
d_gene: -
CDR3aa: CSVESEGETQYF
CDR3nt: TGCAGCGTTGAGTCCGAGGGAGAGACCCAGTACTTC

j_gene: TRBJ2-1
abundance: -
v_gene: TRBV6-5
len: 14
d_gene: -
CDR3aa: CASSRPGRPNEQFF
CDR3nt: TGTGCCAGCAGTCGTCCCGGGCGACCCAATGAGCAGTTCTTC

j_gene: TRBJ2-3
abundance: few
v_gene: TRBV9
len: 10
d_gene: -
CDR3aa: CASSPQPQYF
CDR3nt: TGTGCCAGCAGCCCCCAACCGCAGTATTTT

j_gene: TRBJ1-5
abundance: -
v_gene: TRBV25-1
len: 13
d_gene: -
CDR3aa: CASTRQHNQPQHF
CDR3nt: TGTGCCAGCACTCGGCAGCACAATCAGCCCCAGCATTTT

j_gene: TRBJ1-6
abundance: -
v_gene: TRBV30
len: 17
d_gene: -
CDR3aa: CAWSVLPRTRRDSPLHF
CDR3nt: TGTGCCTGGAGTGTACTTCCTCGGACACGACGGGATTCACCCCTCCACTTT

j_gene: TRBJ1-2
abundance: -
v_gene: TRBV5-1
len: 14
d_gene: -
CDR3aa: CASSWAEVDYGYTF
CDR3nt: TGCGCCAGCAGCTGGGCAGAGGTTGACTATGGCTACACCTTC

j_gene: TRBJ2-7
abundance: few
v_gene: TRBV30
len: 12
d_gene: -
CDR3aa: CAWGRQGSEQYF
CDR3nt: TGTGCCTGGGGACGACAAGGGAGCGAGCAGTACTTC

j_gene: TRBJ1-5
abundance: many
v_gene: TRBV19
len: 11
d_gene: -
CDR3aa: CAISSGQPQHF
CDR3nt: TGTGCCATTTCCTCCGGACAGCCCCAGCATTTT